The subject of this entry is one T cell receptor beta chain. The data are from a study of beta chain features in type 1 diabetes. Expressed TCRB transcripts got sequenced, as all isolated RNA was reverse transcribed. Assay used: immunoSEQ multiplex PCR; TCRdb lists only in-frame clones, some missing. The data contain 250,000 to 300,000 clones, roughly 8% of them singletons. The CDR3 length is 15 residues. Between the trimmed V and J ends, which lost 4 bases and 0 bases, there was a span of 13 bases. From germline, CDR1 is SGHNT and CDR2 YYREEE (reference sequence). The V and J genes are TRBV5-4 and TRBJ1-1; D is unclear. The specimen was central memory CD4+ T cells from blood. The receptor was isolated from a woman in her late teens or twenties in good health. CDR3 residues: CASSGKGFLNTEAFF. The CDR3 DNA follows: TGTGCCAGCAGCGGGAAGGGTTTTCTGAACACTGAAGCTTTCTTT.